A selection of T cell receptor beta chains follows, all from one sample in a study of beta chain features in type 1 diabetes. Clones were read by immunoSEQ multiplex PCR, and TCRdb kept only the in-frame ones, dropping some. Of more than 120,000 clones in the sample, 8.5% to 12% were seen once. The sequencing input was naive CD4+ T cells from blood. The receptors originated from a man between 18 and 35 years old in good health. CDR3s include the opening cysteine and the closing phenylalanine or tryptophan. A D gene is named only where the DNA matches it firmly. For some rows the clone size is stated as once, few or many, or as a class when expanded; others skip it.

v_call	j_call	clone_size	d_call	cdr3_nt	cdr3_aa
TRBV29-1	TRBJ1-3	.	.	TGCAGCGTTGAAATTACTTCTGGAAACACCATATATTTT	CSVEITSGNTIYF
TRBV9	TRBJ2-7	.	TRBD1	TGTGCCAGCAGCCTCGGGACAGGGAGCTCCTACGAGCAGTACTTC	CASSLGTGSSYEQYF
TRBV19	TRBJ2-4	few	TRBD1	TGTGCCAGTAGTATTTGGGGGACAGGGGGCACGGAAAACATTCAGTACTTC	CASSIWGTGGTENIQYF
TRBV30	TRBJ2-1	many	.	TGTGCCTGGAGTGTTCGGAATGAGCAGTTCTTC	CAWSVRNEQFF
TRBV7-9	TRBJ2-3	many	TRBD2	TGTGCCAGCAGTAGCGGGACTAGTAATACAGATACGCAGTATTTT	CASSSGTSNTDTQYF
TRBV7-9	TRBJ2-2	many	.	TGTGCCAGCGAGCGATCGAACACCGGGGAGCTGTTTTTT	CASERSNTGELFF
TRBV19	TRBJ1-5	few	.	TGTGCCAGTAGTGTTACCGGGAGACGCAATCAGCCCCAGCATTTT	CASSVTGRRNQPQHF
TRBV6-6	TRBJ2-1	.	TRBD1	TGTGCCAGCAGTCCCCCATGGACAGGCTACAATGAGCAGTTCTTC	CASSPPWTGYNEQFF
TRBV5-1	TRBJ2-3	.	TRBD2	TGCGCCAGCAGCTTGTTCGGGACTAGCGGGGGGGACACAGATACGCAGTATTTT	CASSLFGTSGGDTDTQYF
TRBV11-2	TRBJ2-5	few	TRBD1	TGTGCCAGCAGCTCGACCCGGGGACAGACCCAAGAGACCCAGTACTTC	CASSSTRGQTQETQYF
TRBV29-1	TRBJ2-5	few	TRBD1	TGCAGCGTTGGCAGGGGACAGGGGTCTTTCGGGACCCAGTACTTC	CSVGRGQGSFGTQYF
TRBV9	TRBJ1-1	few	.	TGTGCCAGCAGCGTAGTATCTAGTTCGGAGGCTTTCTTT	CASSVVSSSEAFF
TRBV11-2	TRBJ2-5	.	TRBD2	TGTGCCAGCAGCTCCAGACTAGCATGGGAGACCCAGTACTTC	CASSSRLAWETQYF
TRBV19	TRBJ1-1	few	TRBD1	TGTGCCAGTAGTATTTACGGGACAGGTGAAGCTTTCTTT	CASSIYGTGEAFF
TRBV5-1	TRBJ2-1	few	TRBD2	TGCGCCAGCGTACTCTGGGGGGGTAACTCCTACAATGAGCAGTTCTTC	CASVLWGGNSYNEQFF
TRBV9	TRBJ2-1	few	TRBD2	TGTGCCAGCAGCGTTATCGACCTAGCGGGGTCCTATGAGCAGTTCTTC	CASSVIDLAGSYEQFF
TRBV6-1	TRBJ2-5	.	.	TGTGCCAGCAGATTCCAGGGTGGGGAGACCCAGTACTTC	CASRFQGGETQYF
TRBV5-1	TRBJ2-1	few	TRBD1	TGCGCCAGCAGCTTCCGGACAGGGGGGATCGATGAGCAGTTCTTC	CASSFRTGGIDEQFF
TRBV5-6	TRBJ2-1	.	.	TGTGCCAGCAGTACCGTACTAGTCTCCTACAATGAGCAGTTCTTC	CASSTVLVSYNEQFF
TRBV9	TRBJ2-2	many	TRBD1	TGTGCCAGCAGCCCCGGGACAGGGTTGGCCACCGGGGAGCTGTTTTTT	CASSPGTGLATGELFF
TRBV7-6	TRBJ2-5	.	TRBD1	TGTGCCAGCAGCTTGGGACAGAGTGAGACCCAGTACTTC	CASSLGQSETQYF
TRBV7-2	TRBJ2-5	.	.	TGTGCCAGCAGCTTAGAACAGGGAGAGACCCAGTACTTC	CASSLEQGETQYF
TRBV4-1	TRBJ2-4	many	TRBD1	TGCGCCAGCAGCAAGAAAGAGGGGGCTGGAAACATTCAGTACTTC	CASSKKEGAGNIQYF
TRBV28	TRBJ2-1	few	.	TGTGCCAGCAGTTTATTCGGGGCAGGGGAGGGTGAGCAGTTCTTC	CASSLFGAGEGEQFF
TRBV6-5	TRBJ2-7	few	TRBD1	TGTGCCAGCAGTTCTCAGAGGACAGGCGTAATCTACGAGCAGTACTTC	CASSSQRTGVIYEQYF
TRBV7-2	TRBJ2-1	.	TRBD2	TGTGCCAGCAGCTTAGTGAGTGATCTAGCGGGCAATGAGCAGTTCTTC	CASSLVSDLAGNEQFF
TRBV18	TRBJ2-1	few	.	TGTGCCAGCTCACCTTCGGTTAGCATCAATCGCAATGAGCAGTTCTTC	CASSPSVSINRNEQFF
TRBV25-1	TRBJ1-5	many	TRBD1	TGTGCCAGCAGGACAGGGTCCAATCAGCCCCAGCATTTT	CASRTGSNQPQHF
TRBV5-6	TRBJ2-1	few	TRBD1	TGTGCCAGCAGCTTTGGGACAGGGGGCTCCTACAATGAGCAGTTCTTC	CASSFGTGGSYNEQFF
TRBV7-3	TRBJ2-7	few	TRBD1	TGTGCCAGCAGCCCCGAACAGGGGGCACCGGTACGCGAGCAGTACTTC	CASSPEQGAPVREQYF
TRBV6-5	TRBJ1-6	.	TRBD1	TGTGCCAGCAGTATCCGGGACAGAGAACCCCTCCACTTT	CASSIRDREPLHF
TRBV11-3	TRBJ2-7	.	.	TGTGCCAGCAGCTTAGGGATCCAGGGTGCCTACGAGCAGTACTTC	CASSLGIQGAYEQYF
TRBV30	TRBJ1-1	many	.	TGTGCCTGGAGAGGGGAAGGGACTGAAGCTTTCTTT	CAWRGEGTEAFF
TRBV18	TRBJ2-5	.	TRBD2	TGTGCCAGCTCACAGCGGGGGAACCAAGAGACCCAGTACTTC	CASSQRGNQETQYF
TRBV6-5	TRBJ2-1	.	.	TGTGCCAGCAGTGAAAGCAACAATGAGCAGTTCTTC	CASSESNNEQFF